Following are 29 T cell receptor beta chains from one sample sequenced in a study of T cell responses to AZD1222 COVID-19 vaccine. Using immunoSEQ multiplex PCR, the repertoire was profiled, and TCRdb retains in-frame clones only, with some absent. Seen here are some 94,000 clones, nearly 90% observed once, and the top ten hold approximately 3%. This sample comprised peripheral blood, obtained on day 0 of AZD1222 vaccination. These receptors all stem from an adult in good health.

The chain combines TRBV19 with TRBJ1-2; D unresolved. CDR3 size: 14 residues. The germline gives CDR1 LNHDA, CDR2 SQIVND (reference sequence). Trimming pared 0 bases from V and 4 bases from J, leaving 9 bases between. In nucleotides, the CDR3 is TGTGCCAGTAGTATAGATCGCCGGGTCTATGGCTACACCTTC. Its translation is CASSIDRRVYGYTF.

The V call is TRBV6-2 or TRBV6-3, the J call TRBJ1-5; D is undetermined. The germline V gene encodes CDR1 MNHEY and CDR2 SVGEGT. This CDR3 comprises 13 residues. With 2 bases removed from V and 5 bases from J, the gap between germline ends came to 7 bases. The DNA for the CDR3 is TGTGCCAGCAGTTACGACGGGTATCAGCCCCAGCATTTT. It codes for CASSYDGYQPQHF.

This chain connects TRBV19 to TRBJ2-1; D unclear. Germline values: CDR1 LNHDA, CDR2 SQIVND (reference sequence). V was pared by 5 bases and J by 8 bases, with 13 bases between. This CDR3 comprises 13 residues. The CDR3 protein is CASSLRHNDEQFF. The CDR3 DNA reads TGTGCCAGTAGTCTCAGACATAACGATGAGCAGTTCTTC.

The chain combines TRBV7-2 with TRBJ2-3; D is undetermined. CDR3 length equals 13 residues. Germline loops: CDR1 SGHTA, CDR2 FQGNSA. Trimming took 6 bases from V and 3 from J, leaving 10 bases between them. The CDR3 protein is CASSSGWTDTQYF. In DNA form, the CDR3 reads TGTGCCAGCAGTTCCGGGTGGACAGATACGCAGTATTTT.

The V gene is TRBV25-1, the J gene TRBJ1-3, with a possible D match to TRBD1 (6 bases). Trimming removed 3 bases at V and 0 bases at J, with 15 bases between. This CDR3 is built from 17 residues. Germline V CDR1 and CDR2: MGHDK, SYGVNS. The chain's CDR3 is CASSDQGKGHSGNTIYF. The DNA for the CDR3 is TGTGCCAGCAGTGACCAGGGGAAGGGCCACTCTGGAAACACCATATATTTT.

The V and J genes are TRBV6-2 or TRBV6-3 and TRBJ2-1; no clear D gene. The CDR3 loop spans 12 amino acids. Trimming took off 4 bases at V and 4 bases at J, with 5 bases between the two ends. CDR1 is MNHEY and CDR2 is SVGEGT in the germline V gene. The CDR3: CASSSRYNEQFF. CDR3 bases: TGTGCCAGCAGTTCTAGATACAATGAGCAGTTCTTC.

The rearrangement uses TRBV9 and TRBJ1-1; unclear D gene. Per germline, CDR1 SGDLS and CDR2 YYNGEE. CDR3 length equals 14 residues. V was pared by 2 bases and J by 0 bases, with 8 bases between. The CDR3 region is CASSVAGLNTEAFF. The CDR3 nucleotides are TGTGCCAGCAGCGTGGCCGGCCTGAACACTGAAGCTTTCTTT.

CDR3 loop: CASSITGPNTEAFF. CDR3 DNA: TGTGCCAGTAGTATTACCGGGCCGAACACTGAAGCTTTCTTT. The chain couples TRBV19 to TRBJ1-1; D unclear. The CDR3 contains 14 residues. Trimming took off 3 bases at V and 1 base at J, with 9 bases between the two ends. From germline, CDR1 is LNHDA and CDR2 SQIVND (reference sequence).

This clone has only one observation. The chain joins TRBV27 to TRBJ1-1; no clear D gene. V was clipped by 8 bases and J by 4 bases, with 14 bases between them. The CDR3 runs 13 residues. Germline-derived CDR1 and CDR2 are MNHEY and SMNVEV (reference sequence). The CDR3 region is CASQPGLSTEAFF. DNA of the CDR3: TGTGCCAGCCAACCCGGTTTGTCCACTGAAGCTTTCTTT.

The gene calls are TRBV6-5 and TRBJ1-1, with a weak D call TRBD1 (5 bases). Germline-derived CDR1 and CDR2 are MNHEY and SVGAGI. The V gene lost 4 bases and the J gene lost 4 bases, with 16 bases spanning the gap. The CDR3 has 15 residues. CDR3 in DNA: TGTGCCAGCAGTTTTTCAAGGGGCGGGGGCACTGAAGCTTTCTTT. Protein product: CASSFSRGGGTEAFF.

The rearrangement uses TRBV6-2 or TRBV6-3 and TRBJ1-1, with D possibly TRBD1 on 6 matching bases. The CDR3 consists of 13 residues. V was cut by 5 bases and J by 5 bases, with 12 bases left in between. Germline V gene lookup returns CDR1 MNHEY and CDR2 SVGEGT. The DNA of the CDR3 is TGTGCCAGCAGTACCAACAGGGAGACTGAAGCTTTCTTT. Amino acids: CASSTNRETEAFF.

This clone occurred a few times. This chain uses TRBV19 with TRBJ1-2; 7 nucleotides agree with TRBD1. The junction had 6 bases not matched to a gene; V was cut back by 4 bases and J by 4 bases. Germline V gene lookup returns CDR1 LNHDA and CDR2 SQIVND (reference sequence). The CDR3 is 14 amino acids. DNA for the CDR3: TGTGCCAGTAGTACAGACAGGGTCGCCTATGGCTACACCTTC. Translated, it gives CASSTDRVAYGYTF.

V and J are TRBV30 and TRBJ1-1; the match to TRBD1 covers 9 bases. CDR1 GTSNPN and CDR2 SVGIG come from the germline V gene (reference sequence). This CDR3 contains 15 residues. V lost 7 bases to trimming and J lost 4 bases; unmatched junction nucleotides: 13. The CDR3 region has the DNA TGTGCCTCATACAACCCGGGACAGGGAGGCACTGAAGCTTTCTTT. Amino acid sequence: CASYNPGQGGTEAFF.

The CDR3 protein is CASSPRDSNYGYTF. CDR3 bases: TGTGCCAGCAGTCCCCGGGACAGTAACTATGGCTACACCTTC. The genes are TRBV6-5 and TRBJ1-2, with 7 positions matching TRBD1. This CDR3 is built from 14 residues. Germline V lookup: CDR1 MNHEY, CDR2 SVGAGI. V trimming: 5 bases; J trimming: 1 base; junction bases outside the gene matches: 4.

The chain combines TRBV7-9 with TRBJ1-1; D gene uncertain. The germline gives CDR1 SEHNR, CDR2 FQNEAQ (reference sequence). The length of the CDR3 is 13 residues. Trimming left V 1 base short and J 3 bases short, with 6 bases between. In nucleotides, the CDR3 is TGTGCCAGCAGCTTAGTAGGGTACACTGAAGCTTTCTTT. Residues: CASSLVGYTEAFF.

The V and J genes are TRBV21-1 and TRBJ2-7; the table's D call of TRBD2 was not tested on the DNA. TRBV21-1 is an annotated pseudogene. The CDR3 contains 16 residues. This CDR3 reads CASSKKVGVPSYEQYV. The CDR3 nucleotides are TGTGCCAGCAGCAAGAAGGTGGGAGTCCCCTCCTACGAGCAGTACGTC.

V gene TRBV2 combines with J gene TRBJ1-2, with D uncertain. Trimming pared 3 bases from V and 4 bases from J, leaving 15 bases between. CDR3 length: 15 amino acids. Germline CDR1 reads SNHLY; CDR2 reads FYNNEI. The CDR3 sequence: CASSDPSAFSYGYTF. CDR3 coding DNA: TGTGCCAGCAGTGACCCTTCCGCGTTTTCCTATGGCTACACCTTC.

Concerning this clone: At one boundary the junction diverges from the germline segment, which might be a read error. The chain uses TRBV5-1 and TRBJ2-3; D may be TRBD2 (6 bases). The CDR3 loop spans 14 amino acids. Looked up from germline, CDR1 is SGHRS and CDR2 is YFSETQ. The CDR3 protein is CASSLGGAGDTQYF. In nucleotides, the CDR3 is TGTGCCAGCAGCTTGGGGGGAGCAGGAGATACGCAGTATTTT.

The chain recombines TRBV6-1 with TRBJ2-1; TRBD1 matches 8 bases. V was pared by 1 base and J by 4 bases, with 0 bases of the junction left unmatched. The CDR3 is 14 residues long. Germline V gene data show CDR1 as MNHNS and CDR2 as SASEGT. In DNA, the CDR3 is TGTGCCAGCAGTGAAGGGACAGGGTACAATGAGCAGTTCTTC. This translates into CASSEGTGYNEQFF.

The chain is built from TRBV12-3 or TRBV12-4 and TRBJ2-5; perhaps TRBD2 as D (5 bases). V shed 3 bases and J shed 5 bases, with 10 bases lying between them. CDR3 length: 13 residues. The CDR3 DNA sequence: TGTGCCAGCAGTTTTACGCGAGGGGAGACCCAGTACTTC. Amino acid sequence: CASSFTRGETQYF.

The chain carries TRBV5-6 and TRBJ2-1, with 7 bases lining up with TRBD2. CDR1 and CDR2 from the germline V gene are SGHDT and YYEEEE. V trimming: 0 bases; J trimming: 10 bases; junction bases outside the gene matches: 1. The CDR3 runs to 12 residues. In DNA form, the CDR3 reads TGTGCCAGCAGCTTGGTGGGACTAGAGCAGTTCTTC. It specifies CASSLVGLEQFF. The full variable domain, completed using reference TRBV5-6 and TRBJ2-1, is DAGVTQSPTHLIKTRGQQVTLRCSPKSGHDTVSWYQQALGQGPQFIFQYYEEEERQRGNFPDRFSGHQFPNYSSELNVNALLLGDSALYLCASSLVGLEQFFGPGTRLTVL.

This clone was detected once. The chain links TRBV20-1 to TRBJ1-4; no clear D. The CDR3 runs to 11 residues. The V end was cut by 3 bases, the J end by 10 bases, with 9 bases between. Germline CDR1 is DFQATT and CDR2 is SNEGSKA (reference sequence). This chain's CDR3 is CSASFVGKLFF. For the CDR3, the DNA is TGCAGTGCTAGTTTTGTAGGAAAACTGTTTTTT.

The gene calls are TRBV19 and TRBJ2-2; TRBD1 matches 8 bases. This CDR3 is 16 amino acids long. After removal of 6 bases from V and 6 bases from J, the junction contained 12 bases not matched to a gene. CDR1 is LNHDA and CDR2 is SQIVND in the germline V gene (reference sequence). For the CDR3, the DNA is TGTGCCAGTAGAGACCCGACAGGGGTTAAGGCCGGGGAGCTGTTTTTT. This encodes CASRDPTGVKAGELFF.

This clone showed up just once. J is TRBJ2-7 and V is TRBV6-5, with TRBD2 matching over 8 bases. Germline lookup yields CDR1 MNHEY and CDR2 SVGAGI. With 6 bases clipped from V and 9 bases from J, the junction kept 10 bases outside the gene matches. This CDR3 has 13 amino acids. The DNA of the CDR3 is TGTGCCAGCAGAAGGGGGGCGGGAGGTCGGCAGTACGTC. It codes for CASRRGAGGRQYV.

This clone is a singleton in its sample. The CDR3 bases are TGTGCTAGTGGAACAGGCCACTCTGGAAACACCATATATTTT. Translated, it gives CASGTGHSGNTIYF. The V gene is TRBV12-5, the J gene TRBJ1-3, with a weak D call TRBD1 (5 bases). The CDR3 has 14 amino acids. Germline-derived CDR1 and CDR2 are LGHNT and FRNRAP. V was cut by 6 bases and J by 0 bases, with 9 bases left in between.

The rearrangement links TRBV4-3 to TRBJ2-1; maybe TRBD2 (7 bases). Trimming removed 1 base at V and 6 bases at J, with 13 bases between. This CDR3 contains 15 residues. In germline, CDR1 is LGHNA, CDR2 YSLEER. CDR3 sequence (DNA): TGCGCCAGCAGCCAAGGGGGGGGCGAGGGCAATGAGCAGTTCTTC. Encoded protein: CASSQGGGEGNEQFF.

This clone was detected only once. The rearrangement links TRBV3-1 (or the pseudogene TRBV3-2) to TRBJ2-3, with TRBD2 matching 7 bases. Looked up from germline, CDR1 is LGHDT and CDR2 is YNNKEL (reference sequence). J was trimmed by 2 bases and V by 0 bases; bases with no gene match: 11. The CDR3 totals 18 residues. CDR3 DNA sequence: TGTGCCAGCAGCCAAGATTCGGCTAGCGGCTACATCACAGATACGCAGTATTTT. It specifies CASSQDSASGYITDTQYF.

The V and J genes are TRBV11-2 and TRBJ2-5; perhaps TRBD1 as D (5 bases). The CDR3 covers 12 residues. Germline V lookup: CDR1 SGHAT, CDR2 FQNNGV. V was clipped by 0 bases and J by 7 bases, with 6 bases between them. The CDR3 DNA sequence: TGTGCCAGCAGCTTAGAAGGGGCGACCCAGTACTTC. Protein: CASSLEGATQYF.

The V gene is TRBV6-5, the J gene TRBJ1-3, with 7 bases identical to TRBD1. The V segment lost 10 bases and the J segment 2 bases; nucleotides outside the gene matches: 11. Germline V gives CDR1 MNHEY, CDR2 SVGAGI. The CDR3 has 15 residues. In nucleotides, the CDR3 is TGTGCCACCGAGAAAGGGACAGCCGCTGGAAACACCATATATTTT. It translates to CATEKGTAAGNTIYF.